A selection of T cell receptor beta chains follows, all from one sample in a study of blood T cell repertoires in COVID-19. TCRdb's table, derived via immunoSEQ multiplex PCR, lists solely in-frame clones and lacks some. The sample holds just over 650,000 clones, around 90% seen once. Sample: peripheral blood. Receptors were obtained from a woman between 18 and 29 years old with acute or convalescent COVID-19. Each CDR3 is given with its conserved first and last residue. A D gene is named only where the DNA matches it firmly. Size values are once, few and many counts, or a class for expanded clones, and some rows have none.

abundance: .; v_gene: TRBV4-2; d_gene: TRBD2; j_gene: TRBJ2-2; CDR3nt: TGTGCCAGCAGCCAAGTCATGCCTGTGCGGGGGGGCCGGGACACCGGGGAGCTGTTTTTT; CDR3aa: CASSQVMPVRGGRDTGELFF
abundance: .; v_gene: TRBV20-1; d_gene: .; j_gene: TRBJ1-1; CDR3nt: TGCAGTGCTCCGGGTGGCACTGAAGCTTTCTTT; CDR3aa: CSAPGGTEAFF
abundance: .; v_gene: TRBV28; d_gene: TRBD1; j_gene: TRBJ1-5; CDR3nt: TGTGCCAGCAGTCCTAGGACAGGGAGCAATCAGCCCCAGCATTTT; CDR3aa: CASSPRTGSNQPQHF
abundance: .; v_gene: TRBV23-1; d_gene: .; j_gene: TRBJ1-1; CDR3nt: TGCGCCAGCAGTCATCAGGACAGAGACACTGAAGCTTTCTTT; CDR3aa: CASSHQDRDTEAFF
abundance: .; v_gene: TRBV13; d_gene: .; j_gene: TRBJ2-7; CDR3nt: TGTGCCAGCAGCTTAAGGGAAGGGGTAGGGACCTACGAGCAGTACTTC; CDR3aa: CASSLREGVGTYEQYF
abundance: .; v_gene: TRBV21-1; d_gene: .; j_gene: TRBJ1-2; CDR3nt: TGTGCCAGCAGCAAAGAGCGGGACGGACGCCGGGGCTACACCTTC; CDR3aa: CASSKERDGRRGYTF
abundance: .; v_gene: TRBV10-1; d_gene: TRBD2; j_gene: TRBJ2-1; CDR3nt: TGCGCCAGCAGTGGGACTAGCGGGGGGGGTACGGAATTCTTC; CDR3aa: CASSGTSGGGTEFF
abundance: .; v_gene: TRBV24-1; d_gene: .; j_gene: TRBJ1-2; CDR3nt: TGTGCCACCATCAATTACCCCACGATACACCCTCTCTATGGCTACACCTTC; CDR3aa: CATINYPTIHPLYGYTF
abundance: .; v_gene: TRBV19; d_gene: .; j_gene: TRBJ1-1; CDR3nt: TGTGCCAGTAGTATGGGGCATCGAACTGAAGCTTTCTTT; CDR3aa: CASSMGHRTEAFF
abundance: .; v_gene: TRBV14; d_gene: .; j_gene: TRBJ2-1; CDR3nt: TGTGCCAGCAGCCAAGATCAGGCTCTATACAATGAGCAGTTCTTC; CDR3aa: CASSQDQALYNEQFF
abundance: .; v_gene: TRBV5-1; d_gene: TRBD2; j_gene: TRBJ2-5; CDR3nt: TGCGCCAGCAGCTTGGGGACTAGCGGGGGTTCTCAAGAGACCCAGTACTTC; CDR3aa: CASSLGTSGGSQETQYF
abundance: .; v_gene: TRBV28; d_gene: .; j_gene: TRBJ1-1; CDR3nt: TGTGCCAGCAGTAAACACCGTATAGAAGCTTTCTTT; CDR3aa: CASSKHRIEAFF
abundance: .; v_gene: TRBV2; d_gene: TRBD1; j_gene: TRBJ1-5; CDR3nt: TGTGCCAGCAGACTGACAGGGGGCGTTAATCAGCCCCAGCATTTT; CDR3aa: CASRLTGGVNQPQHF
abundance: once; v_gene: TRBV5-6; d_gene: .; j_gene: TRBJ1-2; CDR3nt: TGTGCCAGCAGCCCCCGGGAGTGGGGTGGGGGCTACACCTTC; CDR3aa: CASSPREWGGGYTF
abundance: .; v_gene: TRBV7-2; d_gene: TRBD1; j_gene: TRBJ2-2; CDR3nt: TGTGCCAGCAGCCGGGGCGGACAGGGTATAACCGGGGAGCTGTTTTTT; CDR3aa: CASSRGGQGITGELFF
abundance: .; v_gene: TRBV6-5; d_gene: .; j_gene: TRBJ2-4; CDR3nt: TGTGCCAGCACCCAAGGCGTGGAGGGTAGGAACATTCAGTACTTC; CDR3aa: CASTQGVEGRNIQYF
abundance: .; v_gene: TRBV9; d_gene: .; j_gene: TRBJ2-2; CDR3nt: TGTGCCAGCAGCGTAGATCCCCTCACCGGGGAGCTGTTTTTT; CDR3aa: CASSVDPLTGELFF
abundance: .; v_gene: TRBV14; d_gene: TRBD1; j_gene: TRBJ1-1; CDR3nt: TGTGCCAGCAGTACCGTGACAGGGAGTATGGAAGCTTTCTTT; CDR3aa: CASSTVTGSMEAFF
abundance: once; v_gene: TRBV4-3; d_gene: TRBD1; j_gene: TRBJ1-2; CDR3nt: TGCGCCAGCAGCCAAGAGCCGGTGACAGGGAACTATGGCTACACCTTC; CDR3aa: CASSQEPVTGNYGYTF
abundance: .; v_gene: TRBV7-3; d_gene: TRBD1; j_gene: TRBJ1-2; CDR3nt: TGTGCCAGCAGCCGACCGGGACAGGTTTATGGCTACACCTTC; CDR3aa: CASSRPGQVYGYTF
abundance: .; v_gene: TRBV5-1; d_gene: .; j_gene: TRBJ1-1; CDR3nt: TGCGCCAGCAGCCAATTTAACGACTACCCTGAAGCTTTCTTT; CDR3aa: CASSQFNDYPEAFF
abundance: once; v_gene: TRBV11-2; d_gene: TRBD1; j_gene: TRBJ1-2; CDR3nt: TGTGCCAGCAGCCCCGGACAGGGGCACTATGGCTACACCTTC; CDR3aa: CASSPGQGHYGYTF
abundance: .; v_gene: TRBV30; d_gene: TRBD2; j_gene: TRBJ2-7; CDR3nt: TGTGCCTGGAGTGGGGCGCGGGGGGCGCGGGAGCAGTACTTC; CDR3aa: CAWSGARGAREQYF
abundance: .; v_gene: TRBV19; d_gene: .; j_gene: TRBJ1-2; CDR3nt: TGTGCCAGTATCAAGACGGGGGACGGGTACGTTCGAGGTAATGGCTACACCTTC; CDR3aa: CASIKTGDGYVRGNGYTF
abundance: .; v_gene: TRBV21-1; d_gene: .; j_gene: TRBJ1-2; CDR3nt: TGTGCCAGCAGCAAAAAACAGGGTAACTATGGCTACACCTTC; CDR3aa: CASSKKQGNYGYTF
abundance: .; v_gene: TRBV12-5; d_gene: .; j_gene: TRBJ1-2; CDR3nt: TGTGCTAGTGGTTCCCTGGGGGGGCCCTATGGCTACACCTTC; CDR3aa: CASGSLGGPYGYTF
abundance: .; v_gene: TRBV19; d_gene: TRBD1; j_gene: TRBJ1-2; CDR3nt: TGTGCCAGTAGTATCTCCGGGACAGGGAACTATGGCTACACCTTC; CDR3aa: CASSISGTGNYGYTF
abundance: few; v_gene: TRBV2; d_gene: TRBD1; j_gene: TRBJ1-2; CDR3nt: TGTGCCGGGGATTACAGGGGAGGAAACTATGGCTACACCTTC; CDR3aa: CAGDYRGGNYGYTF
abundance: .; v_gene: TRBV25-1; d_gene: .; j_gene: TRBJ1-1; CDR3nt: TGTGCCAGCAGTCCCCGGGGAGGGCTAGCTTTCTTT; CDR3aa: CASSPRGGLAFF
abundance: .; v_gene: TRBV6-5; d_gene: TRBD1; j_gene: TRBJ1-1; CDR3nt: TGTGCCAGCAGTTCTCGGACAGGGAAGACTGAAGCTTTCTTT; CDR3aa: CASSSRTGKTEAFF
abundance: .; v_gene: TRBV10-2; d_gene: .; j_gene: TRBJ2-7; CDR3nt: TGCGCCAGCAGTGAGCTTGGCGGAGGTCACGAGCAGTACTTC; CDR3aa: CASSELGGGHEQYF
abundance: .; v_gene: TRBV10-3; d_gene: .; j_gene: TRBJ1-1; CDR3nt: TGTGCCATCAGTGGGGGGGGGATAGGTGCTTTCTTT; CDR3aa: CAISGGGIGAFF
abundance: .; v_gene: TRBV12-3/TRBV12-4; d_gene: .; j_gene: TRBJ1-1; CDR3nt: TGTGCCAGCACCATGCGGGGGACTGAAGCTTTCTTT; CDR3aa: CASTMRGTEAFF
abundance: .; v_gene: TRBV4-2; d_gene: .; j_gene: TRBJ2-1; CDR3nt: TGTGCCAGCAGCCCCCTGAGGGGGGGGGAAAATGAGCAGTTCTTC; CDR3aa: CASSPLRGGENEQFF
abundance: few; v_gene: TRBV5-4; d_gene: .; j_gene: TRBJ1-3; CDR3nt: TGTGCCAGCAGCTATACAGGGTTGGTCACTGGAAACACCATATATTTT; CDR3aa: CASSYTGLVTGNTIYF
abundance: .; v_gene: TRBV13; d_gene: TRBD1; j_gene: TRBJ1-1; CDR3nt: TGTGCCAGCAGCTCGGGACAGGGAAGGGGGAACACTGAAGCTTTCTTT; CDR3aa: CASSSGQGRGNTEAFF
abundance: .; v_gene: TRBV14; d_gene: .; j_gene: TRBJ1-2; CDR3nt: TGTGCCAGCAGCCAAGAACTCAACGGGGAGGGCTACACCTTC; CDR3aa: CASSQELNGEGYTF
abundance: .; v_gene: TRBV18; d_gene: .; j_gene: TRBJ1-1; CDR3nt: TGTGCCAGCTCACCAAGGATGCCAGGATATTTGAACACTGAAGCTTTCTTT; CDR3aa: CASSPRMPGYLNTEAFF
abundance: .; v_gene: TRBV7-2; d_gene: TRBD1; j_gene: TRBJ1-2; CDR3nt: TGTGCCAGCAGCTTCCAGGGGGCATCTCATGGCTACACCTTC; CDR3aa: CASSFQGASHGYTF
abundance: .; v_gene: TRBV6-4; d_gene: .; j_gene: TRBJ2-1; CDR3nt: TGTGCCAGCAGTGACTCTGAGTCAAAAGAGCAGTTCTTC; CDR3aa: CASSDSESKEQFF
abundance: .; v_gene: TRBV29-1; d_gene: .; j_gene: TRBJ1-5; CDR3nt: TGCAGCGTCGTACAGGGTAATTCTGGCAATCAGCCCCAGCATTTT; CDR3aa: CSVVQGNSGNQPQHF
abundance: .; v_gene: TRBV6-5; d_gene: TRBD1; j_gene: TRBJ2-7; CDR3nt: TGTGCCAGCAGTTCCCTCAGGGGGAGCTCCTACGAGCAGTACTTC; CDR3aa: CASSSLRGSSYEQYF
abundance: .; v_gene: TRBV6-5; d_gene: TRBD1; j_gene: TRBJ1-1; CDR3nt: TGTGCCAGCAGTTACAAGGGACAGGGGGCTTTCACTGAAGCTTTCTTT; CDR3aa: CASSYKGQGAFTEAFF
abundance: .; v_gene: TRBV19; d_gene: .; j_gene: TRBJ1-2; CDR3nt: TGTGCCAGTAGTACACAGGGCCGCTATGGCTACACCTTC; CDR3aa: CASSTQGRYGYTF